The rows below give T cell receptor beta chains drawn from one sample of a study of T cell repertoires in cytomegalovirus infection. TCRdb reanalysed the reads using MiXCR and keeps one entry per CDR3 protein. The data contain approximately 500,000 distinct CDR3 sequences, about 11% of them seen just once; the ten biggest clones take up about 10%. The sequenced sample consisted of PBMCs. Every receptor here comes from a human donor in good health (CMV status not recorded). Some clones in this sample may be carry-over from other donors' samples. Both conserved end residues are part of each CDR3. The order of the fields is clone size, J gene, D gene, V gene, CDR3 protein, CDR3 DNA. D genes are given only for firm matches. Size is stated for part of the rows, as once, few or many counts, or as a class when the clone is expanded.

many	TRBJ2-2	TRBD2	TRBV6-1	CASSQRDYGTGELFF	TGTGCCAGCTCCCAGAGGGACTACGGAACCGGGGAGCTGTTTTTT
many	TRBJ2-7	-	TRBV28	CASVSPGTYEQYF	TGTGCCAGCGTTTCCCCAGGAACCTACGAGCAGTACTTC
-	TRBJ2-5	-	TRBV4-2	CASSQGGLRGGETQYF	TGTGCCAGCAGCCAAGGGGGGTTGCGGGGCGGCGAGACCCAGTACTTC
many	TRBJ2-1	-	TRBV11-2	CASSFERGNEQFF	TGTGCCAGCAGCTTTGAGAGAGGCAATGAGCAGTTCTTC
-	TRBJ2-3	TRBD1	TRBV5-4	CASSSPATGFTDTQYF	TGTGCCAGCAGCTCTCCCGCGACAGGGTTTACAGATACGCAGTATTTT
few	TRBJ2-3	TRBD2	TRBV5-1	CASSLGASGSSAGQYF	TGCGCCAGCAGCTTGGGTGCTAGCGGGAGTTCGGCGGGGCAGTATTTT
-	TRBJ2-1	TRBD1	TRBV11-2	CASSFPGTVNEQFF	TGTGCCAGCAGCTTCCCCGGGACAGTGAATGAGCAGTTCTTC
-	TRBJ2-5	-	TRBV29-1	CSADLTGFRGETQYF	TGCAGCGCCGATCTGACAGGCTTTAGGGGGGAGACCCAGTACTTC
many	TRBJ1-2	-	TRBV7-3	CASSLKGGFGYTF	TGTGCCAGCAGCTTAAAAGGGGGGTTCGGCTACACCTTC
many	TRBJ2-2	-	TRBV18	CASSPVNRATGELFF	TGTGCCAGCTCACCAGTCAACAGGGCGACCGGGGAGCTGTTTTTT
many	TRBJ1-4	-	TRBV28	CASSMETTNEKLFF	TGTGCCAGCTCGATGGAGACAACTAATGAAAAACTGTTTTTT
few	TRBJ2-2	-	TRBV5-4	CASSPISLDATNTGELFF	TGTGCCAGCAGCCCAATTTCTCTAGACGCCACGAACACCGGGGAGCTGTTTTTT
many	TRBJ2-1	TRBD2	TRBV7-3	CASSPGTSGVDDEQFF	TGTGCCAGCAGCCCGGGGACTAGCGGGGTAGACGATGAGCAGTTCTTC
-	TRBJ2-3	TRBD2	TRBV19	CASSIRLVAGGRIPDTQYF	TGTGCCAGTAGTATTAGATTGGTAGCGGGAGGGAGAATCCCAGATACGCAGTATTTT
many	TRBJ2-1	TRBD2	TRBV9	CASSVGSSGRGDEQFF	TGTGCCAGCAGCGTAGGGTCTAGCGGGAGGGGTGATGAGCAGTTCTTC
few	TRBJ2-7	TRBD2	TRBV5-4	CASSPPGGKYEQYF	TGTGCCAGCAGCCCTCCGGGGGGGAAATACGAGCAGTACTTC
-	TRBJ2-7	TRBD2	TRBV6-6	CASSPAGLEKYF	TGTGCCAGCAGTCCGGCCGGACTAGAGAAGTACTTC
many	TRBJ1-2	TRBD1	TRBV7-8	CASSVLISMGTGEKGGYTF	TGTGCCAGCAGCGTTTTGATCTCCATGGGGACAGGGGAGAAAGGAGGCTACACCTTC
many	TRBJ2-1	TRBD1	TRBV6-5	CASSYSTGEMVNEQFF	TGTGCCAGCAGTTACTCGACAGGGGAGATGGTCAATGAGCAGTTCTTC
few	TRBJ1-2	-	TRBV7-9	CASSFFEGYTF	TGTGCCAGCAGCTTTTTTGAGGGCTACACCTTC
many	TRBJ2-7	-	TRBV7-2	CASSSTSIPYEQYF	TGTGCCAGCAGCTCCACTAGTATCCCCTACGAGCAGTACTTC
many	TRBJ2-3	-	TRBV7-3	CASSLSPGVPDTQYF	TGTGCCAGCAGCTTAAGTCCAGGGGTCCCAGATACGCAGTATTTT
-	TRBJ1-6	-	TRBV2	CASSEAGRGMTPLHF	TGTGCCAGCAGTGAAGCGGGGAGGGGGATGACACCCCTCCACTTT
-	TRBJ2-1	TRBD2	TRBV19	CATREREGNEQFF	TGTGCCACCCGAGAGCGGGAGGGTAATGAGCAGTTCTTC
many	TRBJ1-2	TRBD1	TRBV7-2	CASSPGVRGYGYTF	TGTGCCAGCAGCCCAGGCGTCAGGGGGTATGGCTACACCTTC
few	TRBJ2-7	TRBD2	TRBV19	CASTPGLAGVGVEQYF	TGTGCCAGTACCCCGGGACTAGCGGGAGTCGGGGTGGAGCAGTACTTC
-	TRBJ2-1	-	TRBV5-1	CASSSQRGPYNEQFF	TGCGCCAGCAGCTCCCAACGGGGTCCCTACAATGAGCAGTTCTTC
many	TRBJ1-1	-	TRBV7-9	CASSPTEEAFF	TGTGCCAGCAGCCCTACGGAAGAAGCTTTCTTT
-	TRBJ1-2	-	TRBV20-1	CSARLQGGVDYGYTF	TGCAGTGCTAGACTCCAGGGAGGAGTGGACTATGGCTACACCTTC
once	TRBJ2-7	TRBD1	TRBV19	CARSISIGQVGYEQYF	TGTGCCAGAAGTATATCAATCGGACAGGTGGGCTACGAGCAGTACTTC
few	TRBJ2-2	-	TRBV25-1	CASSRPQGTTGELFF	TGTGCCAGCAGCCGACCTCAGGGGACCACCGGGGAGCTGTTTTTT
many	TRBJ1-1	-	TRBV7-2	CASSLVYGRNTEAFF	TGTGCCAGCAGCTTAGTGTACGGGAGGAACACTGAAGCTTTCTTT
many	TRBJ2-6	-	TRBV19	CASCPGYGANVLTF	TGTGCCAGTTGTCCAGGGTACGGGGCCAACGTCCTGACTTTC
once	TRBJ1-2	TRBD1	TRBV13	CASSNRQGSKNGYTF	TGTGCCAGCAGCAACCGACAGGGAAGTAAGAATGGCTACACCTTC
-	TRBJ1-3	-	TRBV30	CAQDQVSGNTIYF	TGTGCCCAAGATCAGGTATCCGGAAACACCATATATTTT
many	TRBJ2-7	-	TRBV24-1	CATSDTTGLEQYF	TGTGCCACCAGCGACACGACTGGGCTCGAGCAGTACTTC
many	TRBJ2-3	-	TRBV5-6	CASSLVPSGTDTQYF	TGTGCCAGCAGCTTGGTTCCTAGCGGCACAGATACGCAGTATTTT
many	TRBJ2-7	-	TRBV11-2	CASSLVPTRTRSYEQYF	TGTGCCAGCAGCTTAGTTCCGACTAGAACCCGCTCCTACGAGCAGTACTTC
many	TRBJ2-1	-	TRBV10-3	CAISESTSGRNEQFF	TGTGCCATCAGTGAGTCGACGTCAGGTCGCAATGAGCAGTTCTTC